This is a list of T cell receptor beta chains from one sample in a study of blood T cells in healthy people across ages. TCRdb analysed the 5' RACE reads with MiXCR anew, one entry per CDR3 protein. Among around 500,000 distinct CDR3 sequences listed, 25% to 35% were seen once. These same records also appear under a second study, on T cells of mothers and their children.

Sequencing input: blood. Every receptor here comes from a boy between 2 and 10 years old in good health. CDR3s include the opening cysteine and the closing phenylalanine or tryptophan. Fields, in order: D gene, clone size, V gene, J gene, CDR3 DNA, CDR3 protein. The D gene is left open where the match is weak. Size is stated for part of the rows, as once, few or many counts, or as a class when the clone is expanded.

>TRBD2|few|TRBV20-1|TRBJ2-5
TGCAGTGCTGGCCCCCCCGGGGGGGCGTTTGAAGAGACCCAGTACTTC
CSAGPPGGAFEETQYF
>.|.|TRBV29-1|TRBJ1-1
TGCAGCGTAGAAAAGCCAGGGAGCCGAAGGGGGGGCACTGAAGCTTTCTTT
CSVEKPGSRRGGTEAFF
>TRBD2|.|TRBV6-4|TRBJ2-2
TGTGCCAGCAGCGCTAGCGGTCCTACCGGGGAGCTGTTTTTT
CASSASGPTGELFF
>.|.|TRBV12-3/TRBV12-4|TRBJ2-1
TGTGCCAGCAGTTTAGTAGGGAAGGAGCAGTTCTTC
CASSLVGKEQFF
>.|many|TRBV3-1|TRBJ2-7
TGTGCCAGCAGCCAGGCATACTACGAGCAGTACTTC
CASSQAYYEQYF
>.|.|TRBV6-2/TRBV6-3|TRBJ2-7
TGTGCCAGCAGTTCTAGTTGGGCCTCCTACGAGCAGTACTTC
CASSSSWASYEQYF
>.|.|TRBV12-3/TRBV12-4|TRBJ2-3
TGTGCCAGCAGTCAGACACGGGGATCGCAGTATTTT
CASSQTRGSQYF
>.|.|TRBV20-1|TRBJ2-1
TGCAGTGCTAGGCGTCCCTCGGACTTGAGTAATGAGCAGTTCTTC
CSARRPSDLSNEQFF
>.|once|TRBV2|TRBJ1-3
TGTGCCAGCCGATCCTGGAGAAACTCTGGAAACACCATATATTTT
CASRSWRNSGNTIYF
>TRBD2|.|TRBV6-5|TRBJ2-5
TGTGCCAGCAGTTACTGGGGGGGTCGCGGGCAAGGGACCCAGTACTTC
CASSYWGGRGQGTQYF